This TCR beta chain was identified during a study of CXCR3-negative and CXCR3-positive naive CD8 T cells (dated by TCRdb to between 2018 and 2021). Looking at the study overall: Roughly 140 million TRB reads were obtained in total, roughly 1.5 +/- 0.3 million reads per library. Diversity and physicochemical repertoire analyses covered 10 to 11 donors pooled from two independent experiments. Naive subsets from about 5 donors and memory cells from 3 donors were included in the TRBV-TRBJ cluster analysis. What the research found in general, with its limitations: TRB CDR3s from CXCR3-positive naive cells showed higher hydrophobicity (lower Kidera factor 4), lower energy, and higher strength and volume indices than CXCR3-negative naive cells. Because surface CD5, which is linked to self-reactivity in mice, was comparable between the naive subsets, TCR interaction strength was also inferred from the physicochemical properties of TRB CDR3s. Naive CXCR3-negative and CXCR3-positive cells from the same donor showed similar TRBV-TRBJ usage, whereas memory cells showed distinct patterns. Repertoire diversity was comparably high in both naive subsets but much lower in memory CD8+ T cells. Because CXCR3 expression was partially decreased after cryopreservation, freshly isolated PBMCs were used for most assays.

The listed sequencing device is NextSeq 550. The Human TCR Profiling Kit (MiLaboratory) was used to make UMI-labeled 5' RACE TRB cDNA libraries. The full amount of extracted RNA was used for cDNA synthesis, and the full amount of resulting cDNA was used for PCR amplification. Libraries were prepared in parallel with an identical number of PCR cycles. Under the source paper's analysis protocol: With a minimum of two reads required per UMI, MIGEC and MiXCR pulled out about 50,000 +/- 10,000 unique UMI-labeled TRB cDNA molecules from each library. An average of roughly 40,000 +/- 10,000 functional in-frame TRB CDR3 nucleotide clonotypes without stop codons was found per library. After each sample was downsampled to 5000 UMI-labeled TRB molecules, VDJtools was used to calculate diversity metrics such as normalized Shannon-Wiener and Chao1. For the central five CDR3 residues, VDJtools calculated physicochemical properties weighted by clonotype size, namely interaction energy, strength, volume and Kidera factor 4. Reprocessed by TCRdb, the reads give a single entry per CDR3 protein sequence, without DNA. TCRdb, not the original authors, processed these V and J calls. The sample has some 130,000 distinct CDR3 sequences on record. Together, the top ten hold nearly 0.5% of the sample.

Concerning this clonotype itself: This clone's antigen is unknown.

Each CD8+ T cell subset was flow-sorted in triplicate, with over 250,000 cells per subset placed directly into RLT lysis buffer. To exclude memory contaminants, naive CD8+ T cells were stringently defined as CD45RO-CCR7+CD27+CD95-. Peripheral blood mononuclear cells were isolated from buffy coats by standard density gradient centrifugation. Naive CXCR3-negative and CXCR3-positive CD8+ T cells were flow-sorted on a FACSAria III. Total RNA was extracted from sorted cells with an RNeasy Mini Kit. The CDR3 has 14 amino acids, counting the end cysteine and phenylalanine. The DNA sequence is not available. CDR1 and CDR2 are drawn from the germline V gene: MDHEN, SYDVKM.

The sequence links TRBV28 to TRBJ2-7; the TCRdb D gene call, TRBD1, has no DNA to confirm it. This sequence originates from a human donor in good health. Some clones in this sample may be carry-over from other donors' samples. The material sequenced was naive CXCR3- CD8+ T cells from blood. The cell subset or site label for this specimen denotes: CD45RO-CCR7+CD27+CD95- naive CD8+ T cells lacking CXCR3 (TNR3-). The CDR3 sequence is CASSLYRGTYEQYF.